This T cell receptor (beta chain) came from a study of tumor and adjacent non-tumor tissue in lung cancer. Study-level background: There were fewer than 15 adenocarcinoma, 2 squamous cell carcinoma and 1 small cell lung cancer cases. Patients were aged about 30 to 76, some 10 men and a handful of women, stage I to III. Study findings and constraints: Higher tumor TCR diversity was associated with shorter survival.

The library came from three nested PCR rounds adapted from ARM-PCR protocols. TCRdb recomputed calls from the multiplex PCR reads with MiXCR, one row per CDR3 protein. The sample contains some 78,000 distinct CDR3 sequences, 65% to 90% of which appear only once. The CDR3 contains 17 residues. Germline lookup yields CDR1 MDHEN and CDR2 SYDVKM. Trimming at V came to 6 bases and at J to 7 bases, leaving 15 bases not matched to a gene. This clonotype was detected ten times or more. Its antigen remains unidentified. RNA was extracted from bulk tissue without any cell sorting. Chemotherapy-naive patients with new lung cancer underwent thoracic surgery in China, August–late 2014.

J is TRBJ2-2 and V is TRBV28, with 9 bases aligning to TRBD2. Source material: lung tumor tissue. The TCR originated in a woman between 50 and 59 years old with non-small cell lung cancer. CDR3 loop: CASSLLGSGRLVGELFF. The CDR3 nucleotides read TGTGCCAGCAGCCTCTTGGGGAGCGGGAGGTTGGTCGGGGAGCTGTTTTTT.